These 23 T cell receptor beta chains originate from one sample sequenced in a study of cytomegalovirus exposure and HLA in healthy donors. Sequenced by immunoSEQ multiplex PCR; TCRdb stores in-frame clones only, minus some. The sample shows roughly 170,000 clones, roughly 80% of them seen only once. The sequenced sample was PBMCs. These receptors were obtained from a woman younger than 30 in good health and CMV-seropositive.

V usage is TRBV6-5 and J usage is TRBJ2-7; D uncertain. V lost 2 bases to trimming and J lost 4 bases, with 9 bases between them. The CDR3 is 13 amino acids. Germline V gene lookup returns CDR1 MNHEY and CDR2 SVGAGI. The CDR3 is CASSYKISYEQYF. CDR3 sequence (DNA): TGTGCCAGCAGTTACAAAATCTCGTACGAGCAGTACTTC.

J is TRBJ2-7 and V is TRBV4-2, with D perhaps TRBD2 (6 bases). The CDR3 has 16 residues. The germline V gene encodes CDR1 LGHNA and CDR2 YNFKEQ. The V end was cut by 3 bases, the J end by 2 bases, with 17 bases between. CDR3: CASSQNWRGQTYEQYF. DNA for the CDR3: TGTGCCAGCAGCCAGAATTGGCGGGGTCAAACCTACGAGCAGTACTTC.

The J gene is TRBJ1-2, the V gene TRBV4-3; D gene uncertain. Trimming cost V 0 bases and J 4 bases, with 12 bases left between them. The length of the CDR3 is 15 residues. Germline CDR1 LGHNA, CDR2 YSLEER. CDR3 bases: TGCGCCAGCAGCCAAGATCGGAGCCCGACCTATGGCTACACCTTC. Protein product: CASSQDRSPTYGYTF.

The V and J genes are TRBV7-9 and TRBJ2-3, with a tentative D call TRBD2 (7 bases). V dropped 4 bases and J dropped 1 base, with 15 bases sitting between them. The CDR3 consists of 16 residues. Germline V gene sequence: CDR1 SEHNR, CDR2 FQNEAQ (reference sequence). CDR3 amino acids: CASSSPDGGRTDTQYF. The CDR3 bases are TGTGCCAGCAGCTCCCCTGACGGGGGGCGCACAGATACGCAGTATTTT.

The V call is TRBV6-5, the J call TRBJ1-2; TRBD1 matches 8 bases. CDR3 size: 13 residues. The J segment lost 7 bases and the V segment lost 2 bases, leaving 3 bases of the junction unmatched. Germline V CDR1 and CDR2: MNHEY, SVGAGI. The CDR3 reads CASSYPQGGGYTF. The DNA of the CDR3 is TGTGCCAGCAGTTACCCACAGGGGGGTGGCTACACCTTC.

This clone was seen a handful of times. The chain employs TRBV11-3 and TRBJ2-2; weak D call: TRBD1 (6 bases). Germline V gene lookup returns CDR1 SGHNT and CDR2 YENEEA. Deletions cut 5 bases from V and 4 bases from J, with 11 bases between. The CDR3 sequence is 14 residues long. CDR3 amino acids: CASSTDSRTGELFF. CDR3 nucleotide sequence: TGTGCCAGCAGCACGGACAGTCGCACCGGGGAGCTGTTTTTT.

A word on this clone: The sample carries other DNA sequences with the same CDR3. The chain combines TRBV7-2 with TRBJ1-2; unclear D gene. The CDR3 extends over 12 amino acids. Germline CDR1 reads SGHTA; CDR2 reads FQGNSA. V lost 1 base and J 5 bases, leaving 5 bases between the germline ends. CDR3 amino acids: CASSLDSYGYTF. CDR3 nucleotides: TGTGCCAGCAGCTTAGACAGTTATGGCTACACCTTC.

The chain employs TRBV5-5 and TRBJ2-7; D is possibly TRBD2 (6 bases). The CDR3 is made up of 17 amino acids. V was cut by 4 bases and J by 0 bases, with 20 bases left in between. CDR1 and CDR2 (germline): SGHKS, YYEKEE (reference sequence). CDR3 DNA sequence: TGTGCCAGCAGCCTAATGGGGGGACTTACCGACTCCTACGAGCAGTACTTC. This gives the protein CASSLMGGLTDSYEQYF.

The V and J genes are TRBV10-3 and TRBJ1-3, with D maybe TRBD1 (6 bases). Germline V gene lookup returns CDR1 ENHRY and CDR2 SYGVKD. Trimming pared 10 bases from V and 0 bases from J, leaving 19 bases between. The CDR3 is made up of 16 amino acids. CDR3: CATGGLQTNSGNTIYF. DNA for the CDR3: TGTGCCACCGGGGGGCTACAGACAAACTCTGGAAACACCATATATTTT.

The rearrangement uses TRBV6-5 and TRBJ2-6; 11 bases line up with TRBD1. Germline assignment: CDR1 MNHEY and CDR2 SVGAGI. The CDR3 extends over 15 amino acids. After removal of 6 bases from V and 3 bases from J, the junction contained 1 base not matched to a gene. CDR3 sequence reads: CASRDRGHGANVLTF. The CDR3 DNA reads as TGTGCCAGCAGGGACAGGGGGCATGGGGCCAACGTCCTGACTTTC.

The chain combines TRBV6-1 with TRBJ2-1; the match to TRBD1 covers 10 bases. V lost 5 bases to trimming and J lost 7 bases; unmatched junction nucleotides: 8. This CDR3 contains 15 residues. Germline assignment: CDR1 MNHNS and CDR2 SASEGT. The CDR3 spells CASSTRDRGGNEQFF. In DNA form, the CDR3 reads TGTGCCAGCAGTACCCGGGACAGGGGTGGGAATGAGCAGTTCTTC.

This sequence joins TRBV7-9 and TRBJ1-1; possibly TRBD1 for D (6 bases). The germline V gene encodes CDR1 SEHNR and CDR2 FQNEAQ (reference sequence). The V gene lost 5 bases and the J gene lost 7 bases, with 11 bases spanning the gap. CDR3 size: 12 residues. The CDR3 region has the DNA TGTGCCAGCAGCCCTACAGGGATTGAAGCTTTCTTT. It translates to CASSPTGIEAFF.

In this sample, this clone is medium-sized (0.01 to 0.1%). The rearrangement uses TRBV6-1 and TRBJ1-2; 7 nucleotides align to TRBD1. This CDR3 has 12 residues. The trim removed 8 bases at V and 12 bases at J, leaving 12 bases unmatched. Germline V gives CDR1 MNHNS, CDR2 SASEGT. The CDR3 spells CASEGQGDRNTF. In DNA form, the CDR3 reads TGTGCCAGCGAAGGTCAGGGGGATCGGAACACCTTC.

This CDR3 reads CASSLTLVEQGFGTEAFF. The DNA of the CDR3 is TGCGCCAGCAGCTTAACACTCGTCGAACAGGGGTTCGGTACTGAAGCTTTCTTT. The gene calls are TRBV5-1 and TRBJ1-1; 7 positions agree with TRBD1. This CDR3 has 18 amino acids. In germline, CDR1 is SGHRS, CDR2 YFSETQ. The trim removed 2 bases at V and 5 bases at J, leaving 18 bases unmatched.

The genes are TRBV4-1 and TRBJ1-2; TRBD1 is a possible D gene (6 bases). Trimming removed 3 bases from V and 3 bases from J, with 14 bases in between. Per the germline V gene, CDR1 is MGHRA and CDR2 is YSYEKL. The CDR3 consists of 15 residues. For the CDR3, the DNA is TGCGCCAGCAGCCAGGAACAGGGAATTCACTATGGCTACACCTTC. Amino acids: CASSQEQGIHYGYTF.

This chain joins TRBV9 and TRBJ2-7; D possibly corresponds to TRBD2 (6 bases). Germline-derived CDR1 and CDR2 are SGDLS and YYNGEE. The V end lost 0 bases, the J end lost 5 bases, and 18 bases lay between the germline ends. The CDR3 totals 16 residues. CDR3 amino acids: CASSVATGVQSNEQYF. For the CDR3, the DNA is TGTGCCAGCAGCGTAGCAACGGGGGTGCAAAGTAACGAGCAGTACTTC. The variable domain in full, completed from reference TRBV9 and TRBJ2-7, reads DSGVTQTPKHLITATGQRVTLRCSPRSGDLSVYWYQQSLDQGLQFLIQYYNGEERAKGNILERFSAQQFPDLHSELNLSSLELGDSALYFCASSVATGVQSNEQYFGPGTRLTVT.

The chain recombines TRBV9 with TRBJ1-3; 7 positions agree with TRBD1. Germline CDR1 reads SGDLS; CDR2 reads YYNGEE. V dropped 4 bases and J dropped 2; count of bases not matched to a gene: 9. CDR3 size: 16 residues. The CDR3: CASSPRTGSTGNTIYF. CDR3 nucleotides: TGTGCCAGCAGCCCACGGACAGGTTCGACTGGAAACACCATATATTTT.

The V and J genes are TRBV6-1 and TRBJ1-1; D is perhaps TRBD1 (6 bases). V gave up 1 base and J gave up 4 bases, with 10 bases separating them. This CDR3 is 14 amino acids long. CDR1 and CDR2 (germline): MNHNS, SASEGT. The chain's CDR3 is CASSEGGGITEAFF. In DNA form, the CDR3 reads TGTGCCAGCAGTGAAGGAGGGGGAATCACTGAAGCTTTCTTT.

The chain carries TRBV27 and TRBJ1-3; D is uncertain. Germline values: CDR1 MNHEY, CDR2 SMNVEV (reference sequence). This CDR3 has 13 amino acids. The germline V and J ends were trimmed by 5 bases and 1 base, with 6 bases remaining between them. CDR3 in DNA: TGTGCCAGCAGTCCCCGGTCTGGAAACACCATATATTTT. Its protein product is CASSPRSGNTIYF.

This clone was detected only once. V gene TRBV7-6 combines with J gene TRBJ2-7; 8 positions agree with TRBD1. V was clipped by 1 base and J by 1 base; unmatched bases: 3. The CDR3 extends over 15 amino acids. Germline V lookup: CDR1 SGHVS, CDR2 FNYEAQ. This chain's CDR3 is CASSLGQGTSYEQYF. The CDR3 DNA reads TGTGCCAGCAGCTTAGGACAGGGGACATCCTACGAGCAGTACTTC.

The J gene is TRBJ2-7, the V gene TRBV29-1; no firm D call. Trimming cost V 7 bases and J 2 bases, with 15 bases left between them. The CDR3 consists of 13 residues. Germline V gives CDR1 SQVTM, CDR2 ANQGSEA. The CDR3 reads CSAQTNSAYEQYF. For the CDR3, the DNA is TGCAGCGCTCAGACAAACTCTGCCTACGAGCAGTACTTC.

The chain combines TRBV27 with TRBJ2-5, with TRBD1 identical over 8 bases. Trimming took 6 bases from V and 5 from J; bases not matched to a gene: 8. The CDR3 has 14 residues. Germline V gene sequence: CDR1 MNHEY, CDR2 SMNVEV (reference sequence). The CDR3 here is CASSSRGRVETQYF. The CDR3, as DNA: TGTGCCAGCAGCTCCAGGGGGCGCGTGGAGACCCAGTACTTC.

The V gene is TRBV2, the J gene TRBJ2-7; the D gene is possibly TRBD1 (6 bases). CDR1 and CDR2 from the germline V gene are SNHLY and FYNNEI. Trimming cost V 5 bases and J 4 bases, with 9 bases left between them. The CDR3 runs to 12 residues. CDR3 protein: CASSWTVYEQYF. As DNA, the CDR3 is TGTGCCAGCAGTTGGACAGTGTACGAGCAGTACTTC.